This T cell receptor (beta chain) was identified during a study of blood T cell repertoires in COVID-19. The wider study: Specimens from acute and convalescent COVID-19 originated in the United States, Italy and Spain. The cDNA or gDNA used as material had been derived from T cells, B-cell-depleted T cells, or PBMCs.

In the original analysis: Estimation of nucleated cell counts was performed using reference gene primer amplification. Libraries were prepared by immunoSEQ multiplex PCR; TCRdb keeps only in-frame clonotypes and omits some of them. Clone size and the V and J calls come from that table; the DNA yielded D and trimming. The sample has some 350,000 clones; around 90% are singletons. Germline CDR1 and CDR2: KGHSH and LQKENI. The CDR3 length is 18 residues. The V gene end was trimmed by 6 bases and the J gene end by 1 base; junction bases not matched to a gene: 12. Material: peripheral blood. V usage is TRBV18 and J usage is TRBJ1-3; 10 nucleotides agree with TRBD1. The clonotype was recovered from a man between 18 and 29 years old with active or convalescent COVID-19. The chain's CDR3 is CASSGDRGELSSGNTIYF. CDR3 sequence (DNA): TGTGCCAGCTCGGGGGACAGGGGAGAGCTATCGTCTGGAAACACCATATATTTT.